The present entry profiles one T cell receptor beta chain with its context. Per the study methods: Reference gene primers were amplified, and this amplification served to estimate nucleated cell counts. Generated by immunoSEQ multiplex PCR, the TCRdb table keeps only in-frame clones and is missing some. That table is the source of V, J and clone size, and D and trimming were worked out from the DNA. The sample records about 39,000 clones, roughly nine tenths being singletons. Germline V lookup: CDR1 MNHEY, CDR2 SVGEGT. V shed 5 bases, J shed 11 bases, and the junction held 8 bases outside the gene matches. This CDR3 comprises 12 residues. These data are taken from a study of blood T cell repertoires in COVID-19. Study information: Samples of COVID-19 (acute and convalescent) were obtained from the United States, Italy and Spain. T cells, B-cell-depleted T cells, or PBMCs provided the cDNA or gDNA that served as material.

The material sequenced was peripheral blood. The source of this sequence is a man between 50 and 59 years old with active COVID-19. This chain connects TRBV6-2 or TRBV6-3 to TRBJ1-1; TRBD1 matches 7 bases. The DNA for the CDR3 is TGTGCCAGCAGTAACAGAGACAGGGACGCTTTCTTT. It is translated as CASSNRDRDAFF.